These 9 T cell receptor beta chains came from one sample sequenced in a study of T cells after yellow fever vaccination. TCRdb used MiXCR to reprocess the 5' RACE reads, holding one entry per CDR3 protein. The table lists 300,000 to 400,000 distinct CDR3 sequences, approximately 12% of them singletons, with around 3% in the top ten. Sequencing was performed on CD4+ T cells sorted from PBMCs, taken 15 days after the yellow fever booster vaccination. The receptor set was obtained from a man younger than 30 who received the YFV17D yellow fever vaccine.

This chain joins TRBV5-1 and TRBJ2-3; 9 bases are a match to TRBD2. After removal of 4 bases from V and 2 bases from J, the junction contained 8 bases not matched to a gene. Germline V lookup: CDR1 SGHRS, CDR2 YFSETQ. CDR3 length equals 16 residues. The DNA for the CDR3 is TGCGCCAGCAGCCCAGTAGCGGGGGCGCTCACAGATACGCAGTATTTT. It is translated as CASSPVAGALTDTQYF. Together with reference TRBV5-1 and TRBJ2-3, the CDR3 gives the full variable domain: KAGVTQTPRYLIKTRGQQVTLSCSPISGHRSVSWYQQTPGQGLQFLFEYFSETQRNKGNFPGRFSGRQFSNSRSEMNVSTLELGDSALYLCASSPVAGALTDTQYFGPGTRLTVL.

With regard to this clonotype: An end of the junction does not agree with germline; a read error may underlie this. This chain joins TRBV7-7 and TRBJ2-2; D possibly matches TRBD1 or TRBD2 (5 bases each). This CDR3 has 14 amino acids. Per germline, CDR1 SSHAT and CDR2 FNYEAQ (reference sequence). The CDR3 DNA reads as TGTGCTAGCAGCTTAGTGGGACACACCGGGGAGCTGTTTTTT. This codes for CASSLVGHTGELFF. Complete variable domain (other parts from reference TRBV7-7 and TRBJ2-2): GAGVSQSPRYKVTKRGQDVTLRCDPISSHATLYWYQQALGQGPEFLTYFNYEAQPDKSGLPSDRFSAERPEGSISTLTIQRTEQRDSAMYRCASSLVGHTGELFFGEGSRLTVL.

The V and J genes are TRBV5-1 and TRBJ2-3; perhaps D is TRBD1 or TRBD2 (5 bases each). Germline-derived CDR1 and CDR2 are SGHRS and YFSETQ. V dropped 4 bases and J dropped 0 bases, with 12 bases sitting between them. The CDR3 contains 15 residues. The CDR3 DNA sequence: TGCGCCAGCAGCGAGGGGATCTATAGCACAGATACGCAGTATTTT. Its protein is CASSEGIYSTDTQYF.

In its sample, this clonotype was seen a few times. The CDR3 is CATRGAGGHYEQYF. The DNA for the CDR3 is TGTGCCACCCGGGGAGCGGGGGGACACTACGAGCAGTACTTC. The V and J genes are TRBV10-3 and TRBJ2-7; 9 bases are a match to TRBD2. Germline V gene sequence: CDR1 ENHRY, CDR2 SYGVKD. J was trimmed by 3 bases and V by 10 bases; bases with no gene match: 10. The CDR3 runs to 14 residues.

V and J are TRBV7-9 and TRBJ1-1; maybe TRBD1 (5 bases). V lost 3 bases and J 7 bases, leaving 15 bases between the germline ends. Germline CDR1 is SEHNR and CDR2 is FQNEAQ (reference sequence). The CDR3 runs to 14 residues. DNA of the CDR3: TGTGCCAGCAGCTTTTCATTAGGCAGGGTTGAAGCTTTCTTT. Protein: CASSFSLGRVEAFF.

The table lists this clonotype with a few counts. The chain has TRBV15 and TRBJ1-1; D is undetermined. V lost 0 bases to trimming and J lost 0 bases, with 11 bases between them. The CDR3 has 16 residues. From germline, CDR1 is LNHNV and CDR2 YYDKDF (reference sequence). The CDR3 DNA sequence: TGTGCCACCAGCAGAGATTTGCGGACCTTGAACACTGAAGCTTTCTTT. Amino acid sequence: CATSRDLRTLNTEAFF.

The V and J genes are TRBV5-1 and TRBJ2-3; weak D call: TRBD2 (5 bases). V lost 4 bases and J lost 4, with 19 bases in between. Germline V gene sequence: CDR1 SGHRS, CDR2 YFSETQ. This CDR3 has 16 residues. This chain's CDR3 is CASSRSQPSIADTQYF. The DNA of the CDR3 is TGCGCCAGCAGCCGGAGTCAGCCTAGCATTGCAGATACGCAGTATTTT.

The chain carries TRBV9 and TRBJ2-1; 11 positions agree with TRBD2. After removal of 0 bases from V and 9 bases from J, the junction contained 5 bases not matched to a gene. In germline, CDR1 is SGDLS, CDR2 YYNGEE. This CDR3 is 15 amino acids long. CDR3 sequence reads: CASSVALAGVGEQFF. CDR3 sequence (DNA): TGTGCCAGCAGCGTAGCACTAGCGGGGGTCGGTGAGCAGTTCTTC.

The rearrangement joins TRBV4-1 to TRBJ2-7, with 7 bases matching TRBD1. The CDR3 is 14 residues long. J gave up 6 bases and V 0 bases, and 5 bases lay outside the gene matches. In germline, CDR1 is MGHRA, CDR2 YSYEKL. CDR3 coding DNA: TGCGCCAGCAGCCAAGAGGAGGACAGGCGCGAGCAGTACTTC. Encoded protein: CASSQEEDRREQYF.